The source of this T cell receptor (beta chain) is a study of cytomegalovirus exposure and HLA in healthy donors (dated by TCRdb to 2017 to 2019). As for the study more broadly: In an earlier analysis of approximately 640 of the donors, approximately 300 Gb of sequence data and 95 million to 130 million unique TCR beta sequences from about 180 million T cells were reported. Every repertoire in the discovery cohort had been generated on one and the same sequencing platform. A later genetic analysis took genome-wide SNP genotypes for about 55% of the 666 donors and used that subset as a discovery cohort. The number of donors typed differed by locus, with 629-630 for A, B, C, DRB1 and DQB1, around 500 for DQA1, 606 for DPA1, and approximately 470 for DPB1. The study aimed to test whether cataloging public T cell receptors could reveal signatures of past pathogen exposure. HLA typing included class I and class II loci at four-digit resolution. Donor age, sex, ethnicity and CMV serostatus were collected together with the repertoire data. To study patterns of TCR occurrence, a later analysis re-analyzed previously published TCR beta repertoires from around 700 donors and added high-resolution HLA genotyping. In an earlier analysis of 587 of the donors, high-throughput TCR beta sequencing was used to judge whether each TCR beta V gene segment behaved as functional or pseudogenic. Among the roughly 400 genotyped donors, around 81% belonged to the genetic ancestry cluster associated with self-reported Caucasian donors. Roughly 310 gigabases of sequencing data and tens of millions of unique TCR sequences were included in an early release covering over 600 HLA-typed donors. Besides the first cohort of approximately 710 subjects, a separate validation cohort made up of around 120 different subjects was used. Among about 390 genotyped donors of the cohort, an average of about 240,000 unique TCR beta nucleotide sequences were sequenced per donor, 15% to 20% of them non-productive. Because of strong linkage in the cohort, roughly five DR-DQ haplotypes were treated as single units for association and clustering. To predict cytomegalovirus infection status, the study brought together high-throughput TCR immunosequencing, statistical association of individual TCRs with disease status, and machine learning. The study profiled the T cell repertoires of under 700 subjects by immunosequencing and related them to cytomegalovirus serostatus. The later analysis used no new phenotypic data to find candidate immune exposures, relying instead on TCR beta sequences and their occurrence across donors.

In the case of this clone: Its specific antigen is unknown. One base away there is no much larger clone; base qualities are not given.

The cohort comprised 550 to 700 healthy bone marrow donors. Cohort members were all nominally healthy when sampled, although unrecorded immune exposures were likely present. The donor was CMV seropositive and was included in the group of almost 300 seropositive cohort members. Each donor provided a peripheral blood sample, and peripheral blood mononuclear cells were used for TCR beta sequencing. Genomic DNA was extracted from the blood cell samples with the Qiagen DNeasy Blood Extraction Kit. Relative to germline, V is 5 bases shorter and J is 2 bases shorter, with 10 bases between their ends. The CDR3 goes from the cysteine to the phenylalanine over 13 residues. Of the read, only the CDR3 DNA is kept; its 39 bases are in frame from base 1. CDR1 KGHSH and CDR2 LQKENI were looked up in the germline V gene. The method behind the library was the immunoSEQ multiplex PCR assay. For the multiplex PCR, a mixture combining 60 forward primers for TCR Vbeta segments and 13 reverse primers for TCR Jbeta segments was used. A multiplex PCR assay on genomic DNA amplified the CDR3 region of rearranged TCR beta genes. The Illumina HiSeq System was used to sequence the amplified TCR beta libraries as 87-base-pair reads. The study's own analysis went as follows. In a later analysis, 70 million to 95 million unique TCR beta chains were counted across the approximately 620 repertoires, and approximately 11 million of these chains were shared by at least two donors. Raw reads were error-corrected and collapsed into unique sequences with a nearest-neighbor algorithm that merged closely related sequences to remove PCR and sequencing errors. Alignment of CDR3 sequences to IMGT reference sequences was used to assign V, D and J gene segments. For a sequence to be retained, at least a six-nucleotide match to both a V gene segment and a J gene segment was required. A rearrangement counted as productive if the CDR3 had no stop codons and remained in frame with V and J, and every other rearrangement counted as non-productive. CDR3 was defined by IMGT convention, running from the second conserved V-encoded cysteine to the conserved J-encoded phenylalanine. The earlier analysis of 500 to 750 of the donors excluded any sequence lacking an unambiguous match to a single V gene segment. An earlier analysis of 587 of the donors classified V segments as functional when productive rearrangements were above 56.7% and as segregating when the standard deviation between donors was above 5%. A statistical classification framework was built for diagnosing cytomegalovirus status from the catalog of TCR beta chain sequences. A later analysis assigned V and J genes by comparing TCR nucleotide sequences with IMGT/GENE-DB human TR gene sequences. A later analysis assigned CDR3 sequences and most-parsimonious VDJ recombination scenarios with the TCRdist pipeline. In a later analysis, each TCR beta chain was defined by its CDR3 amino acid sequence together with its V-gene family, and reads without a unique V-gene family were excluded. In a later analysis, 450 to 600 highly shared, low-generation-probability nucleotide sequences were removed to address suspected cross-contamination and a sequencing artifact. For each public chain, a later analysis derived a clonal expansion index from normalized ranks of inferred template counts within each repertoire. In a later analysis, generation probabilities were computed with a VDJ recombination model fitted to out-of-frame rearrangements, and the resulting probabilities were checked against IGoR. Hypergeometric tests were used in a later analysis to score TCR-TCR, TCR-HLA and TCR-CMV co-occurrence, with a repertoire-size bias correction applied to the TCR pairs. False discovery rates were estimated in a later analysis by permuting HLA or CMV assignments 20 times. A later analysis grouped co-occurring TCRs with DBSCAN, adding TCRdist sequence similarity when clustering within HLA-allele-positive subsets. Repertoires with fewer than 30,000 or more than 120,000 public chains, plus five repertoires with anomalous nucleotide sharing, were excluded from co-occurrence clustering. What TCRdb holds here is the immuneACCESS table cut down to in-frame rearrangements. Part of the clones is not present; checked against another copy, under half of the missing clones reflect an unresolved V gene, and the others are unexplained. The V and J calls and clone size were taken over from that table, and D and trimming were inferred from the DNA. This sample holds 64,000 or so clones; around two thirds were observed only once. 9.7% of the sample lies in the top ten.

Study-wide findings and limitations: In an earlier analysis of around 600 of the donors, most TCR beta V segments were observed in productive rearrangements about 90% or about 30% of the time, broadly matching IMGT annotations. A further reported finding was that TCR beta sequences accurately predicted the HLA-A and HLA-B alleles for most subjects in the first cohort. In both the original and validation cohorts, the classifier was reported to diagnose cytomegalovirus status with high specificity and sensitivity. Most TCR sequences were seen in very few donors, while some public TCRs were found in many individuals. Specific HLA alleles were associated with 16,951 TCR beta sequences at a false discovery rate of 0.05 in a later analysis. The authors suggested that the approach could potentially be generalized to other disease states and immunological phenotypes. According to a later analysis, most CMV-associated TCR beta chains appeared to be HLA-restricted, and the HLA associations seemed to be driven largely by CMV exposure. According to a later genetic analysis, donors in an Asian-associated ancestry cluster had fewer N-insertions in productive TCRs than the roughly 670-donor mean. In the study, some 180 TCR beta chains were listed as associated with cytomegalovirus. According to a later analysis, parvovirus B19, influenza, CMV and Epstein-Barr virus appeared linked to several top co-occurrence clusters. For the cohort, immune exposure information was limited to CMV serostatus. A cluster of highly shared sequence variants was judged likely to be a technical artifact of the sequencing pipeline. Because counts were too low, about 15 rarely observed V segments, including chromosome 9 orphons, were left out of the earlier analysis of 500 to 650 of the donors. HLA typing was unavailable for some donors at each locus, so association tests used only the typed subset. Linkage disequilibrium might explain the correlated functional status among segregating V segments, but an unknown experimental factor could not be excluded. Presence/absence analyses assumed roughly uniform sequencing depth across donors, an assumption that may not hold. In vitro tests confirmed that a few of the cytomegalovirus-associated TCR beta chains recognize cytomegalovirus antigens. Some IMGT-functional V segments, including TRBV6-2 and TRBV6-3, could not be told apart with the 87-base-pair reads, so those segments were excluded. Compared with equally common non-associated chains, HLA-associated TCR beta chains in a later analysis were more clonally expanded and had lower generation probabilities. According to a later analysis, TCR association rates differed among HLA loci, with DRB1 alleles showing the most associated TCRs and HLA-C alleles showing the fewest. An association between a missense DCLRE1C variant and V-gene and J-gene trimming of TCR beta chains was found in a later genetic analysis and replicated in an independent cohort. In this cohort, only TCR beta chains were sequenced, and detectable features were limited by the absence of alpha or paired-chain data. Strong co-occurrence of HLA alleles, especially DR and DQ, made assigning TCR associations to individual alleles difficult.

This chain joins TRBV18 to TRBJ2-7, and possibly TRBD1, on 6 matching bases. This clonotype was obtained from a woman aged 45-60 years in good health and CMV-seropositive. Source material: PBMCs. The encoded CDR3 is CASSVGQPYEQYF. The sequenced DNA is TGTGCCAGCTCAGTCGGACAGCCCTACGAGCAGTACTTC.